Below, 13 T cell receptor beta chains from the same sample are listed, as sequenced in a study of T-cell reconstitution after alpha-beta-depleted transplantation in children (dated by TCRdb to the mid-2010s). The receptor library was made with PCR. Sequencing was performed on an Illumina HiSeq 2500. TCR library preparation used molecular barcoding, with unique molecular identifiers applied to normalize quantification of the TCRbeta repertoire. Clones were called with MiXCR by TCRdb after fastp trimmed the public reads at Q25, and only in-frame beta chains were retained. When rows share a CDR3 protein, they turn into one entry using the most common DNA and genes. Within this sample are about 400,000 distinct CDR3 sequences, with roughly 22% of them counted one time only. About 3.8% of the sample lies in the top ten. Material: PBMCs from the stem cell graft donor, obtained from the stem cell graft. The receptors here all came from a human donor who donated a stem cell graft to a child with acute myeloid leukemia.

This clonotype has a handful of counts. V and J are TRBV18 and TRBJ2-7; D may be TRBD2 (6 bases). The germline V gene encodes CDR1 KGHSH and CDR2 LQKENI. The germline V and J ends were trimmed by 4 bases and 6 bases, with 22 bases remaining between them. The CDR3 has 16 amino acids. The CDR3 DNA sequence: TGTGCCAGCTCACTCCTCGGCACGGGGGACCGCCGCGAGCAGTACTTC. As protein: CASSLLGTGDRREQYF.

DNA for the CDR3: TGTGCTAGTGGTTTCTATCGGGAGGCGGCAGATACGCAGTATTTT. The encoded protein is CASGFYREAADTQYF. The chain is built from TRBV12-5 and TRBJ2-3, with 7 bases fitting TRBD2. Trimming cost V 3 bases and J 4 bases; bases outside gene matches: 7. This CDR3 spans 15 amino acids. CDR1 and CDR2 (germline): LGHNT, FRNRAP.

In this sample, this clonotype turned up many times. CDR3 amino acids: CSARGGGLQFF. CDR3 in DNA: TGCAGTGCCCGCGGAGGTGGGTTACAGTTCTTC. The J gene is TRBJ2-1, the V gene TRBV20-1, with D perhaps matching TRBD2 (5 bases). Germline V gene lookup returns CDR1 DFQATT and CDR2 SNEGSKA (reference sequence). This CDR3 contains 11 residues. Trimming took 6 bases from V and 13 from J, leaving 16 bases between them.

The CDR3 DNA sequence: TGTGCCATCAGACCGACAGGTCGGACTGAAGCTTTCTTT. The encoded protein is CAIRPTGRTEAFF. This chain joins TRBV10-3 and TRBJ1-1, with D perhaps TRBD1 (6 bases). Germline assignment: CDR1 ENHRY and CDR2 SYGVKD. The CDR3 contains 13 residues. V was cut by 6 bases and J by 5 bases, with 13 bases left in between.

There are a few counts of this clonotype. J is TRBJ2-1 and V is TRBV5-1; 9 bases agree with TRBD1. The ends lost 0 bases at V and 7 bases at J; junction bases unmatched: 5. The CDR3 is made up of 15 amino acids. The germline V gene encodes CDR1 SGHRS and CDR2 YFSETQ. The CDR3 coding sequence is TGCGCCAGCAGCTTGGCACAGGGGGCGCGTAATGAGCAGTTCTTC. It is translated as CASSLAQGARNEQFF.

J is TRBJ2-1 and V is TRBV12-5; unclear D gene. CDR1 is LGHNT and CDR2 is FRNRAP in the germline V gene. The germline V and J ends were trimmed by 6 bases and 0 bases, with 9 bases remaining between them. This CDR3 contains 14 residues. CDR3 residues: CASGPASSYNEQFF. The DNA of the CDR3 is TGTGCTAGTGGCCCGGCCAGCTCCTACAATGAGCAGTTCTTC.

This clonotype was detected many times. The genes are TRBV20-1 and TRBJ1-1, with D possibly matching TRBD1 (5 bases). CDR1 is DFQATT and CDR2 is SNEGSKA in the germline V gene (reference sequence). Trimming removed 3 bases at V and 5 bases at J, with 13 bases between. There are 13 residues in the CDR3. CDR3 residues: CSARKSGLTEAFF. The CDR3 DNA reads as TGCAGTGCTAGGAAGTCAGGGTTGACTGAAGCTTTCTTT.

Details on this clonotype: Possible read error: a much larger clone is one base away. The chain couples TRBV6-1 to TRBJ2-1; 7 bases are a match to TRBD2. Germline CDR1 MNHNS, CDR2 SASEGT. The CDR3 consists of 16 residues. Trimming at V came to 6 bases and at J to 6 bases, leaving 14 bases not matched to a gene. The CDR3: CASSLTLGGPINEQFF. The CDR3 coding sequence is TGTGCCAGCAGCCTCACCCTGGGAGGGCCTATCAATGAGCAGTTCTTC.

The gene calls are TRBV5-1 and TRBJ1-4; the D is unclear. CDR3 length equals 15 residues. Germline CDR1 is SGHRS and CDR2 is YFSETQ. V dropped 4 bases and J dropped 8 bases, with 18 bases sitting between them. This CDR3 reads CASSGSAGRWEKLFF. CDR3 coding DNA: TGCGCCAGCAGCGGCTCCGCGGGCAGGTGGGAAAAACTGTTTTTT.

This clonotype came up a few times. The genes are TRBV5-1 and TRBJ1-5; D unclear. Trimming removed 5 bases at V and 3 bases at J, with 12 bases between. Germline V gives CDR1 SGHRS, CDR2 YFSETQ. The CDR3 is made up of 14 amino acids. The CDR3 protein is CASRESETNQPQHF. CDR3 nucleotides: TGCGCCAGCAGGGAGTCGGAGACCAATCAGCCCCAGCATTTT.

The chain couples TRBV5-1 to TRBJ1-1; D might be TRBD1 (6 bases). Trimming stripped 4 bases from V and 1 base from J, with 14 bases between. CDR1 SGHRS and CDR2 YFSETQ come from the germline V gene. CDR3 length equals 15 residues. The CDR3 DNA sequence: TGCGCCAGCAGCCTTGATGAGGGGGAGAACACTGAAGCTTTCTTT. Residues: CASSLDEGENTEAFF.

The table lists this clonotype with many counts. In DNA, the CDR3 is TGTGCCAGCAGCACCGGAGAGGAAGCTTTCTTT. Translation: CASSTGEEAFF. The chain combines TRBV12-3 or TRBV12-4 with TRBJ1-1; D gene uncertain. This CDR3 is 11 amino acids long. Trimming took off 6 bases at V and 8 bases at J, with 10 bases between the two ends.

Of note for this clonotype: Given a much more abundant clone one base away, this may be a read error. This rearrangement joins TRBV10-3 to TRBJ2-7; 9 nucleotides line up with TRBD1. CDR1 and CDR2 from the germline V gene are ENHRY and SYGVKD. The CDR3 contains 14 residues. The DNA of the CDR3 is TGTGCCATCAGTGGATGGACAGGGGCCTACGAGCGGTACTTC. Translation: CAISGWTGAYERYF.